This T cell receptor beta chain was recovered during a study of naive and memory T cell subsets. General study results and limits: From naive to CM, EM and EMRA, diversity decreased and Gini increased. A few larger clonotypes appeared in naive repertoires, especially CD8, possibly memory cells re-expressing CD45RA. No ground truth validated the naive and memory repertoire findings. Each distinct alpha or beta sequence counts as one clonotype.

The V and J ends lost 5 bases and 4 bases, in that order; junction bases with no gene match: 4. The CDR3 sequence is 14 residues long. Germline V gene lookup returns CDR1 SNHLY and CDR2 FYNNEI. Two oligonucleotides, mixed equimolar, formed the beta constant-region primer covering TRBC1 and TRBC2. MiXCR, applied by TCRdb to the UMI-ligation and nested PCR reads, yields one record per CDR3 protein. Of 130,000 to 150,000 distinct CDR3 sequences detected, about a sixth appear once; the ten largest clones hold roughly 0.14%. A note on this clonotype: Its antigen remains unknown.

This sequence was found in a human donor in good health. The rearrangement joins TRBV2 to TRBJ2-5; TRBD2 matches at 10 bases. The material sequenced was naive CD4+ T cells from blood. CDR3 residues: CASSFVAGGETQYF. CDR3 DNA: TGTGCCAGCAGTTTTGTAGCGGGGGGAGAGACCCAGTACTTC.